Each of the 19 T cell receptor beta chains below was sequenced from the same sample in a study of T cell responses to AZD1222 COVID-19 vaccine (dated by TCRdb to about 2021). Library preparation was by the immunoSEQ multiplex PCR assay. The clones in this table, taken by TCRdb from immuneACCESS, are in-frame only. Not every clone is retained; where verified, under half of the shortfall comes from an unresolved V gene, and the cause of the rest is unknown. Within this sample are about 25,000 clones, with around 90% of them counted one time only. The ten largest clones capture about 35% of the sample. The time point label, read with the paper, signifies: about 28 days (+/-7) after the second vaccine dose. The sample in question was peripheral blood, obtained 28 days after the second AZD1222 dose. These TCRs come from an adult who received the AZD1222 COVID-19 vaccine.

The chain links TRBV7-3 to TRBJ1-1, with TRBD1 matching over 8 bases. Per the germline V gene, CDR1 is SGHTA and CDR2 is FQGTGA. The CDR3 is 13 residues long. J was trimmed by 3 bases and V by 6 bases; bases with no gene match: 3. The CDR3 here is CASSGQGDTEAFF. DNA for the CDR3: TGTGCCAGCAGTGGACAGGGAGACACTGAAGCTTTCTTT.

CDR3 coding DNA: TGTGCCAGCAGCCACGCCGAAAGGCCGTACAATGAGCAGTTCTTC. This sequence encodes CASSHAERPYNEQFF. The V and J genes are TRBV3-1 (or the pseudogene TRBV3-2) and TRBJ2-1; D not certain. Looked up from germline, CDR1 is LGHDT and CDR2 is YNNKEL (reference sequence). Trimming took 3 bases from V and 4 from J, leaving 13 bases between them. The CDR3 loop spans 15 amino acids.

V and J are TRBV28 and TRBJ2-3; 7 bases match TRBD1. V trimming: 6 bases; J trimming: 1 base; junction bases outside the gene matches: 7. The CDR3 is 15 amino acids. Germline-derived CDR1 and CDR2 are MDHEN and SYDVKM. CDR3 sequence reads: CASRPTGLGTDTQYF. The CDR3 nucleotides are TGTGCCAGCAGGCCGACAGGGCTTGGCACAGATACGCAGTATTTT.

The V and J genes are TRBV10-3 and TRBJ2-7; D is uncertain. Germline CDR1 is ENHRY and CDR2 is SYGVKD. CDR3 size: 14 residues. Trimming took 3 bases from V and 0 from J, leaving 9 bases between them. Written as DNA, the CDR3 is TGTGCCATCAGTGATAGGGCTAGCTCCTACGAGCAGTACTTC. Translation gives CAISDRASSYEQYF.

This chain joins TRBV18 and TRBJ2-4, with 8 nucleotides matching TRBD2. The V segment lost 6 bases and the J segment 6 bases; nucleotides outside the gene matches: 7. In germline, CDR1 is KGHSH, CDR2 LQKENI. The CDR3 runs to 14 residues. CDR3 in amino acids: CASSALAEGNIQYF. The DNA of the CDR3 is TGTGCCAGCTCGGCACTAGCGGAGGGAAACATTCAGTACTTC.

V is TRBV18 and J is TRBJ2-7, with 10 nucleotides matching TRBD2. V lost 4 bases to trimming and J lost 0 bases; unmatched junction nucleotides: 3. Germline CDR1 is KGHSH and CDR2 is LQKENI. The CDR3 is made up of 15 amino acids. This chain's CDR3 is CASSQTSGPSYEQYF. The CDR3 region has the DNA TGTGCCAGCTCACAGACTAGCGGGCCCTCCTACGAGCAGTACTTC.

The CDR3 DNA is TGCGCCAGCAGCCAAGAGAGGCCAAAAGCGGGAGGTAGGATGTACAATGAGCAGTTCTTC. It yields the protein CASSQERPKAGGRMYNEQFF. This rearrangement joins TRBV4-3 to TRBJ2-1, with 9 bases lining up with TRBD2. CDR1 LGHNA and CDR2 YSLEER come from the germline V gene. The CDR3 is 20 amino acids. J was trimmed by 4 bases and V by 0 bases; bases with no gene match: 16.

The chain links TRBV7-2 to TRBJ2-7; D gene ambiguous. V dropped 0 bases and J dropped 5 bases, with 8 bases sitting between them. Germline V gives CDR1 SGHTA, CDR2 FQGNSA. The CDR3 loop spans 13 amino acids. The CDR3 here is CASSLAPTNEQYF. CDR3 in DNA: TGTGCCAGCAGCTTAGCCCCTACTAACGAGCAGTACTTC.

This CDR3 reads CASSEAYTEAFF. CDR3 in DNA: TGTGCCAGCAGCGAAGCATACACTGAAGCTTTCTTT. V is TRBV3-1 (or the pseudogene TRBV3-2) and J is TRBJ1-1, with D hard to call. The CDR3 spans 12 residues. CDR1 LGHDT and CDR2 YNNKEL come from the germline V gene (reference sequence). The ends were cut back, 5 bases at V and 3 bases at J, with 7 bases in the middle.

This chain links TRBV27 with TRBJ1-5; D is ambiguous. CDR1 is MNHEY and CDR2 is SMNVEV in the germline V gene (reference sequence). CDR3 length: 14 residues. Trimming took off 0 bases at V and 3 bases at J, with 6 bases between the two ends. The CDR3 sequence: CASSLSDANQPQHF. The CDR3, as DNA: TGTGCCAGCAGTTTATCGGACGCCAATCAGCCCCAGCATTTT.

The rearrangement links TRBV11-2 to TRBJ2-3; TRBD1 is a possible D gene (6 bases). Germline V gives CDR1 SGHAT, CDR2 FQNNGV. This CDR3 has 15 amino acids. V was clipped by 4 bases and J by 1 base, with 12 bases between them. In DNA form, the CDR3 reads TGTGCCAGCAGCTATCAGGGGTATGGCACAGATACGCAGTATTTT. This encodes CASSYQGYGTDTQYF.

Only a few counts were recorded for this clone. This chain links TRBV7-2 with TRBJ1-1, with D perhaps matching TRBD1 (5 bases). V shed 8 bases and J shed 2 bases, with 15 bases lying between them. The CDR3 loop spans 14 amino acids. CDR1 is SGHTA and CDR2 is FQGNSA in the germline V gene. CDR3 sequence reads: CASDLSQGNTEAFF. CDR3 nucleotides: TGTGCCAGCGACTTATCGCAGGGTAACACTGAAGCTTTCTTT.

The chain combines TRBV10-1 with TRBJ2-7; TRBD2 is a possible D gene (5 bases). The CDR3 totals 14 residues. With 4 bases removed from V and 1 base from J, the gap between germline ends came to 11 bases. Germline CDR1 WNHNN, CDR2 SYGVQD (reference sequence). The CDR3 nucleotides read TGCGCCAGCAGTGTTAGGACTCCTTCCTACGAGCAGTACTTC. This sequence encodes CASSVRTPSYEQYF.

J is TRBJ2-1 and V is TRBV5-4, with 12 bases matching TRBD2. Trimming took 4 bases from V and 6 from J; bases not matched to a gene: 5. The CDR3 covers 15 residues. Germline values: CDR1 SGHNT, CDR2 YYREEE (reference sequence). CDR3 in amino acids: CASSNPSGRANEQFF. Written as DNA, the CDR3 is TGTGCCAGCAGCAATCCTAGCGGGAGGGCCAATGAGCAGTTCTTC.

This clone was picked up one time. This rearrangement joins TRBV5-4 to TRBJ2-1, with TRBD1 as a possible D gene (6 bases). Germline loops: CDR1 SGHNT, CDR2 YYREEE (reference sequence). V was clipped by 5 bases and J by 6 bases, with 12 bases between them. CDR3 size: 13 residues. The CDR3 reads CASSSGTLNEQFF. The CDR3, as DNA: TGTGCCAGCAGTTCCGGGACACTCAATGAGCAGTTCTTC.

The rearrangement joins TRBV28 to TRBJ1-1; no reliable D call. The CDR3 runs to 19 residues. Trimming took off 3 bases at V and 3 bases at J, with 26 bases between the two ends. The germline gives CDR1 MDHEN, CDR2 SYDVKM. CDR3 DNA sequence: TGTGCCAGCAGTTTTACAGAGGCGAGTTTGGGGTGGGAATACACTGAAGCTTTCTTT. Protein sequence: CASSFTEASLGWEYTEAFF.

The chain recombines TRBV14 with TRBJ1-1; D gene ambiguous. V lost 4 bases and J lost 12, with 12 bases in between. Germline CDR1 reads SGHDN; CDR2 reads FVKESK. The CDR3 sequence is 11 residues long. The CDR3 coding sequence is TGTGCCAGCAGCCTCTCGGGTCTAACTTTCTTT. This gives the protein CASSLSGLTFF.

This chain links TRBV14 with TRBJ1-4, with TRBD1 identical over 8 bases. The CDR3 is 13 amino acids. CDR1 is SGHDN and CDR2 is FVKESK in the germline V gene. J was trimmed by 8 bases and V by 10 bases; bases with no gene match: 9. The CDR3 loop reads CATGEQGAEKLFF. CDR3 DNA: TGTGCCACGGGGGAGCAGGGGGCGGAAAAACTGTTTTTT.

The chain has TRBV29-1 and TRBJ2-3; a weak D match, TRBD1 (6 bases). V lost 5 bases and J lost 3, with 15 bases in between. The CDR3 consists of 14 residues. CDR1 is SQVTM and CDR2 is ANQGSEA in the germline V gene. CDR3 loop: CSVSQGTPTDTQYF. In DNA, the CDR3 is TGCAGCGTTAGCCAAGGGACACCTACAGATACGCAGTATTTT.